One sample yielded the 13 T cell receptor beta chains listed below, sequenced in a study of cytomegalovirus exposure and HLA in healthy donors. The protocol was immunoSEQ multiplex PCR, while the TCRdb copy is restricted to in-frame clones and leaves out a portion. The sample has some 150,000 clones, 86% seen once. Sequenced material: PBMCs. The origin of the receptors is a man aged 18 to 29 in good health and CMV-seropositive.

V is TRBV7-5 and J is TRBJ2-2; the table's D gene call, TRBD2, was not cross checked with the DNA. TRBV7-5 is described as a pseudogene. The CDR3 has 16 residues. DNA of the CDR3: TGTGCCAGCAAGCCCATGAACGAGTCGAACACCGGGGAGCTGTTTTTT. As protein: CASKPMNESNTGELFF.

V and J are TRBV27 and TRBJ2-6; no reliable D call. The CDR3 has 14 amino acids. Trimming pared 4 bases from V and 1 base from J, leaving 5 bases between. Per germline, CDR1 MNHEY and CDR2 SMNVEV (reference sequence). The CDR3 DNA follows: TGTGCCAGCAGTTCCGGGTCTGGGGCCAACGTCCTGACTTTC. The encoded protein is CASSSGSGANVLTF.

V usage is TRBV6-4 and J usage is TRBJ1-2; a weak D match, TRBD1 (6 bases). Trimming left V 3 bases short and J 0 bases short, with 14 bases between. The CDR3 is made up of 16 amino acids. Germline lookup yields CDR1 MRHNA and CDR2 SNTAGT. This CDR3 reads CASSETGNSPNYGYTF. The CDR3, as DNA: TGTGCCAGCAGTGAAACAGGGAATAGTCCTAACTATGGCTACACCTTC.

The chain couples TRBV28 to TRBJ1-4; D is perhaps TRBD1 (6 bases). Trimming took off 4 bases at V and 6 bases at J, with 15 bases between the two ends. The germline V gene has CDR1 MDHEN and CDR2 SYDVKM. This CDR3 has 15 amino acids. The CDR3 nucleotides read TGTGCCAGCAGTTCAGCAGGGGCCTCGGATGAAAAACTGTTTTTT. It codes for CASSSAGASDEKLFF.

The table lists this clone with a few counts. V is TRBV7-2 and J is TRBJ2-7; D gene unclear. This CDR3 is 11 amino acids long. Germline lookup yields CDR1 SGHTA and CDR2 FQGNSA. The V end lost 3 bases, the J end lost 2 bases, and 2 bases lay between the germline ends. The CDR3 DNA is TGTGCCAGCAGCTTTACCTACGAGCAGTACTTC. Residues: CASSFTYEQYF.

This rearrangement joins TRBV5-6 to TRBJ2-1; a possible D gene is TRBD1 (5 bases). The length of the CDR3 is 15 residues. Germline values: CDR1 SGHDT, CDR2 YYEEEE. V was trimmed by 5 bases and J by 0 bases, leaving 12 bases between them. CDR3 sequence: CASSSTEFSYNEQFF. In nucleotides, the CDR3 is TGTGCCAGCAGTTCGACAGAATTCTCCTACAATGAGCAGTTCTTC.

This clone was recorded only once. This rearrangement joins TRBV6-1 to TRBJ1-2; TRBD1 agrees at 7 bases. The CDR3 length is 12 residues. CDR1 and CDR2 (germline): MNHNS, SASEGT. The V gene end was trimmed by 8 bases and the J gene end by 8 bases; junction bases not matched to a gene: 8. This CDR3 reads CASARQGQGYTF. DNA for the CDR3: TGTGCCAGCGCCCGACAGGGACAAGGCTACACCTTC.

The chain recombines TRBV27 with TRBJ1-5; 7 positions match TRBD1. V lost 5 bases and J lost 4; bases outside the gene matches: 5. The CDR3 consists of 14 residues. In germline, CDR1 is MNHEY, CDR2 SMNVEV (reference sequence). The DNA of the CDR3 is TGTGCCAGCAGTCAGTCGACAGGGAATCAGCCCCAGCATTTT. It translates to CASSQSTGNQPQHF.

The chain joins TRBV2 to TRBJ2-7, with 8 bases identical to TRBD2. Germline CDR1 is SNHLY and CDR2 is FYNNEI. The CDR3 extends over 14 amino acids. J lost 0 bases, V lost 9 bases, and 7 bases had no gene match. CDR3 sequence: CASARGGDSYEQYF. CDR3 coding DNA: TGTGCCAGTGCTCGGGGGGGCGACTCCTACGAGCAGTACTTC.

The J gene is TRBJ2-7, the V gene TRBV11-2; 7 bases line up with TRBD1. Germline CDR1 SGHAT, CDR2 FQNNGV. V was clipped by 1 base and J by 0 bases; unmatched bases: 6. The CDR3 contains 16 residues. The CDR3 DNA reads as TGTGCCAGCAGCTTAGCGGGACAGTGGAGCTCCTACGAGCAGTACTTC. It is translated as CASSLAGQWSSYEQYF.

The chain uses TRBV7-2 and TRBJ1-2; maybe TRBD1 (6 bases). V was trimmed by 5 bases and J by 7 bases, leaving 20 bases between them. Germline assignment: CDR1 SGHTA and CDR2 FQGNSA. This CDR3 region has 15 residues. The CDR3 DNA reads TGTGCCAGCAGCGGGCGGGTGGGGGCGCTTAGTGGCTACACCTTC. This gives the protein CASSGRVGALSGYTF.

The V gene is TRBV19, the J gene TRBJ2-1; a possible D gene is TRBD2 (6 bases). Per the germline V gene, CDR1 is LNHDA and CDR2 is SQIVND (reference sequence). V lost 3 bases and J 6 bases, leaving 12 bases between the germline ends. This CDR3 spans 14 amino acids. CDR3 region: CASSMGGTVNEQFF. CDR3 sequence (DNA): TGTGCCAGTAGTATGGGGGGAACGGTCAATGAGCAGTTCTTC.

The genes are TRBV27 and TRBJ1-1; D perhaps matches TRBD1 (5 bases). The CDR3 spans 12 residues. From germline, CDR1 is MNHEY and CDR2 SMNVEV (reference sequence). Trimming took off 6 bases at V and 7 bases at J, with 12 bases between the two ends. This chain's CDR3 is CASRPQGNEAFF. As DNA, the CDR3 is TGTGCCAGCAGGCCCCAGGGTAATGAAGCTTTCTTT.